This T cell receptor (beta chain) was documented in a study of cytomegalovirus exposure and HLA in healthy donors. Whole-study results and caveats: The later analysis indicated that the majority of CMV-associated TCR beta chains appeared HLA-restricted. The study had only CMV serostatus as immune exposure information. Diagnosis of cytomegalovirus status made by the classifier reportedly showed high specificity and sensitivity. In a later analysis, DRB1 alleles had the most associated TCRs; HLA-C alleles the fewest.

The CDR3 contains 16 residues. V lost 2 bases and J 0 bases, leaving 14 bases between the germline ends. Germline lookup yields CDR1 MNHEY and CDR2 SMNVEV (reference sequence). PCR used 60 Vbeta primers and 13 Jbeta primers. The assay was immunoSEQ multiplex PCR, and TCRdb's table has in-frame clones only and misses some. The sample includes over 130,000 clones, 79% of them seen just once. In regard to this clone: Antigen unknown.

This clonotype originated in a man in his fifties in good health and CMV-seropositive. This sequence joins TRBV27 and TRBJ2-7, with D possibly matching TRBD1 (5 bases). Specimen: PBMCs. CDR3 bases: TGTGCCAGCAGTTTAACCCCGGACACCTTCTCCTACGAGCAGTACTTC. Translated, it gives CASSLTPDTFSYEQYF.